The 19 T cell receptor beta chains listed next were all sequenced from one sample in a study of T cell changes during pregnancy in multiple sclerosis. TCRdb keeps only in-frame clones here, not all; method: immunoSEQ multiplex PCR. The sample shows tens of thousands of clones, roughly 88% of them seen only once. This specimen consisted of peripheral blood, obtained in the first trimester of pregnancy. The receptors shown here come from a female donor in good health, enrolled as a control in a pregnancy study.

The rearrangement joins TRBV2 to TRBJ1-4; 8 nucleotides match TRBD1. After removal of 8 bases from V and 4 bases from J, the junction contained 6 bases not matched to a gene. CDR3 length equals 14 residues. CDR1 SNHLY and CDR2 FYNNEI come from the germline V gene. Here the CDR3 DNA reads TGTGCCAGCGTAGGACAGGGAAGTAATGAAAAACTGTTTTTT. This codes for CASVGQGSNEKLFF.

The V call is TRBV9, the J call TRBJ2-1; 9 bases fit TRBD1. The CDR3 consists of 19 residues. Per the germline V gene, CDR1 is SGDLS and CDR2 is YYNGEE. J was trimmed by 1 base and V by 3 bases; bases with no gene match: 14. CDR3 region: CASSEAGGQGVYSYNEQFF. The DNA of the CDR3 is TGTGCCAGCAGCGAAGCCGGGGGACAGGGCGTATATTCCTACAATGAGCAGTTCTTC.

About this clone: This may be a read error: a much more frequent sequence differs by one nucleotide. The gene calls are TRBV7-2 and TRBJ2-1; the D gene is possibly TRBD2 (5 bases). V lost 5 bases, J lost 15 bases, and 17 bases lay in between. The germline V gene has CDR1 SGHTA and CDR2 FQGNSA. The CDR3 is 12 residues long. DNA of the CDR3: TGTACCAGCAGCGTCGACGCGGGCAGACCGTTCTTC. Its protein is CTSSVDAGRPFF.

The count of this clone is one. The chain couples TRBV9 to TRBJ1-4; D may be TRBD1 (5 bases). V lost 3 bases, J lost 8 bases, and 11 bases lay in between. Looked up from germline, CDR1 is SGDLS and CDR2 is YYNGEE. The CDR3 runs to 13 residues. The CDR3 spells CASSAGSEEKLFF. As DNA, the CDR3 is TGTGCCAGCAGCGCAGGGTCAGAGGAAAAACTGTTTTTT.

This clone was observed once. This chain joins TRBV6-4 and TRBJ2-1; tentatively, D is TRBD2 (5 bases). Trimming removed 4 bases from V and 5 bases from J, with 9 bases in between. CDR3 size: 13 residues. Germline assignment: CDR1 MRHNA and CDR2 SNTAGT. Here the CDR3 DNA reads TGTGCCAGCAGTGGATCTAGCCACAATGAGCAGTTCTTC. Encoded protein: CASSGSSHNEQFF.

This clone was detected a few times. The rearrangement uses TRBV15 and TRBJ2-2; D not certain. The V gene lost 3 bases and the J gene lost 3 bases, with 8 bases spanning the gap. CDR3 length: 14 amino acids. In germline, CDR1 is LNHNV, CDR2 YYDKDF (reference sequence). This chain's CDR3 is CATSSGGDTGELFF. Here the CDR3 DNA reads TGTGCCACCAGCAGTGGCGGAGACACCGGGGAGCTGTTTTTT.

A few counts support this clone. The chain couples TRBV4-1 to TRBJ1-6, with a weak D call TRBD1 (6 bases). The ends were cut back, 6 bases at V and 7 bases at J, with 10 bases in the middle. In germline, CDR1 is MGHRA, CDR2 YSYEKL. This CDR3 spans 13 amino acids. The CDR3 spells CASRQGLNSPLHF. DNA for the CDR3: TGCGCCAGCAGACAGGGCCTAAATTCACCCCTCCACTTT.

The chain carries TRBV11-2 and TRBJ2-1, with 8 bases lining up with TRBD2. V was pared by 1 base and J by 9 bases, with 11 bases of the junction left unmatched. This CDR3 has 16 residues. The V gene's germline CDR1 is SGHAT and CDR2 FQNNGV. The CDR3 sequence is CASSLGSGLGFGEQFF. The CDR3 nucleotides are TGTGCCAGCAGCTTAGGGTCGGGACTAGGCTTTGGTGAGCAGTTCTTC.

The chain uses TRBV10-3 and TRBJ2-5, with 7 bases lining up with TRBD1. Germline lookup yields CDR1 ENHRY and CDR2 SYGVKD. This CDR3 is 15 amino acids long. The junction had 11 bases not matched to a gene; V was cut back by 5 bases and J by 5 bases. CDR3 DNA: TGTGCCATCAGTTCCGACAGGGAAGGGCCTGAGACCCAGTACTTC. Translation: CAISSDREGPETQYF.

The CDR3 coding sequence is TGTGCCAGCAGTCCCGGGACAGGGGTGGATCAGCCCCAGCATTTT. It codes for CASSPGTGVDQPQHF. The chain carries TRBV6-4 and TRBJ1-5; 10 positions match TRBD1. Germline CDR1 and CDR2: MRHNA and SNTAGT. This CDR3 is 15 amino acids long. After removal of 5 bases from V and 5 bases from J, the junction contained 6 bases not matched to a gene.

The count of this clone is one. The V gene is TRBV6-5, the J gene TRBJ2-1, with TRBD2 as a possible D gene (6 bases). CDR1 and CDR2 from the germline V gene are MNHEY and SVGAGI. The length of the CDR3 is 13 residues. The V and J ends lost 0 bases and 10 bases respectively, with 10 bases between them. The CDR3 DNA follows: TGTGCCAGCAGTTACTCCGGCGGAGGGGAGCAGTTCTTC. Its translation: CASSYSGGGEQFF.

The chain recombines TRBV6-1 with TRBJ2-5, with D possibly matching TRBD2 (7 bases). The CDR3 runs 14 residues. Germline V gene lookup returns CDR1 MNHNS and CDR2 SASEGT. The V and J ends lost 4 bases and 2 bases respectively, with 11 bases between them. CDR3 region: CASSARGGQETQYF. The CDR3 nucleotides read TGTGCCAGCAGTGCCAGGGGAGGGCAAGAGACCCAGTACTTC.

DNA for the CDR3: TGTGCCAGCAGCCCCCAGGAAGGCAATGGCTACACCTTC. It codes for CASSPQEGNGYTF. The rearrangement links TRBV9 to TRBJ1-2, with no clear D. There are 13 residues in the CDR3. With 4 bases removed from V and 6 bases from J, the gap between germline ends came to 13 bases. Germline values: CDR1 SGDLS, CDR2 YYNGEE.

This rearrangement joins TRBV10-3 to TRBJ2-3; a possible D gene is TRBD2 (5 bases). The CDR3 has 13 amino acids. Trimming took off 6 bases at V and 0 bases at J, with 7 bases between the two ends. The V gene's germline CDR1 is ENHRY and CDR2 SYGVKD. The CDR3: CAIRGGSTDTQYF. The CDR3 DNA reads TGTGCCATCAGGGGCGGGAGCACAGATACGCAGTATTTT.

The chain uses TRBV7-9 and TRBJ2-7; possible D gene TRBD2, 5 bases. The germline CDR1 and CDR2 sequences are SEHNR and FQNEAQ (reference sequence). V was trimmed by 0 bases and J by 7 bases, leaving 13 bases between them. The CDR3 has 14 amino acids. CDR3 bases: TGTGCCAGCAGCTTAGCGTCCGGGATGTGGGAGCAGTACTTC. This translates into CASSLASGMWEQYF.

The DNA of the CDR3 is TGTGCCAGCAGCTTGTATATTAGCGGGGGGGCAGGTACGCAGTATTTT. It codes for CASSLYISGGAGTQYF. This chain joins TRBV5-6 and TRBJ2-3; 11 bases are shared with TRBD2. J was trimmed by 8 bases and V by 1 base; bases with no gene match: 9. The CDR3 spans 16 residues. Germline V gene lookup returns CDR1 SGHDT and CDR2 YYEEEE. Drawing the rest from reference TRBV5-6 and TRBJ2-3, the complete variable domain is DAGVTQSPTHLIKTRGQQVTLRCSPKSGHDTVSWYQQALGQGPQFIFQYYEEEERQRGNFPDRFSGHQFPNYSSELNVNALLLGDSALYLCASSLYISGGAGTQYFGPGTRLTVL.

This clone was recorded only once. For the CDR3, the DNA is TGTGCTAGTGGTTTGGACTCAGGGATCAGCTACACCTTC. This gives the protein CASGLDSGISYTF. This chain links TRBV12-5 with TRBJ1-2, with a weak D call TRBD1 (5 bases). Trimming left V 1 base short and J 9 bases short, with 12 bases between. This CDR3 has 13 amino acids. Germline V lookup: CDR1 LGHNT, CDR2 FRNRAP.

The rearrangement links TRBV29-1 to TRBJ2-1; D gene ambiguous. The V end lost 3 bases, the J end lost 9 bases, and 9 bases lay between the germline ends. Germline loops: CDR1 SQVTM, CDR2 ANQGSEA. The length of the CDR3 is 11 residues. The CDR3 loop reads CSVDLAGEQFF. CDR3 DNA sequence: TGCAGCGTTGATTTAGCCGGTGAGCAGTTCTTC.

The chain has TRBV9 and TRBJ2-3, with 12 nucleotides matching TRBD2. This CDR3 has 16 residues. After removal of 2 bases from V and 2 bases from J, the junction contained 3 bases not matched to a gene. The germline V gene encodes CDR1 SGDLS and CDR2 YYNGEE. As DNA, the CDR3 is TGTGCCAGCAGCGTTACTAGCGGGGGGACCACAGATACGCAGTATTTT. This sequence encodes CASSVTSGGTTDTQYF.